The 7 T cell receptor beta chains below come from one sample, sequenced in a study of blood T cell repertoires in COVID-19 (TCRdb year 2020). The library was built by means of the immunoSEQ multiplex PCR assay. The table comes from immuneACCESS by way of TCRdb, which keeps in-frame sequences with V and J called. Part of the clones is missing from these tables; in studies checked, under half for an unresolved V gene and the rest for unknown reasons. The sample table holds roughly 66,000 clones, of which around 93% were seen once. The ten largest clones capture about 7.9% of the sample. The sequencing sample was made of peripheral blood. The receptors stem from a human donor in a cohort sampled during active COVID-19.

J is TRBJ2-7 and V is TRBV25-1; the D is unclear. There are 12 residues in the CDR3. The V gene lost 5 bases and the J gene lost 6 bases, with 11 bases spanning the gap. From germline, CDR1 is MGHDK and CDR2 SYGVNS. CDR3 coding DNA: TGTGCCAGCAGTTACGGTAACTCCGAGCAGTACTTC. This translates into CASSYGNSEQYF.

The V gene is TRBV11-2, the J gene TRBJ2-1, with D unresolved. The CDR3 has 13 residues. Germline V CDR1 and CDR2: SGHAT, FQNNGV. Trimming stripped 3 bases from V and 8 bases from J, with 11 bases between. CDR3 in amino acids: CASSLERKDEQFF. The CDR3 DNA reads TGTGCCAGCAGCTTGGAGCGCAAGGATGAGCAGTTCTTC.

The genes are TRBV6-5 and TRBJ1-1; maybe TRBD1 (5 bases). Germline-derived CDR1 and CDR2 are MNHEY and SVGAGI. This CDR3 spans 12 amino acids. V lost 11 bases and J lost 3, with 13 bases in between. The CDR3 protein is CAGKGGDTEAFF. In nucleotides, the CDR3 is TGTGCCGGTAAGGGAGGGGACACTGAAGCTTTCTTT.

The chain uses TRBV19 and TRBJ1-3; D gene uncertain. In germline, CDR1 is LNHDA, CDR2 SQIVND (reference sequence). CDR3 size: 17 residues. Trimming cost V 7 bases and J 1 base, with 20 bases left between them. The CDR3 here is CASIDGGLLPSGNTIYF. CDR3 sequence (DNA): TGTGCCAGTATAGATGGAGGCCTGTTACCTTCTGGAAACACCATATATTTT.

The chain is built from TRBV6-2 or TRBV6-3 and TRBJ1-1; D remains ambiguous. In germline, CDR1 is MNHEY, CDR2 SVGEGT. V was cut by 0 bases and J by 1 base, with 9 bases left in between. The CDR3 runs to 15 residues. The DNA for the CDR3 is TGTGCCAGCAGTTACTCGTACCGGGGGAACACTGAAGCTTTCTTT. This gives the protein CASSYSYRGNTEAFF.

This chain links TRBV28 with TRBJ2-7; 11 positions match TRBD1. CDR1 is MDHEN and CDR2 is SYDVKM in the germline V gene. This CDR3 is 15 amino acids long. Trimming removed 5 bases from V and 2 bases from J; junction bases left unmatched: 5. In DNA form, the CDR3 reads TGTGCCAGCAGTCCCCGGACAGGGGGCACCTACGAGCAGTACTTC. This gives the protein CASSPRTGGTYEQYF.

V usage is TRBV7-2 and J usage is TRBJ2-7; D remains unclear. The length of the CDR3 is 13 residues. In germline, CDR1 is SGHTA, CDR2 FQGNSA. With 6 bases removed from V and 2 bases from J, the gap between germline ends came to 11 bases. The CDR3 DNA reads TGTGCCAGCAGGTCAGGTGTCCCCTACGAGCAGTACTTC. Its translation is CASRSGVPYEQYF.